The 13 T cell receptor beta chains below come from one sample, sequenced in a study of HIV-infected patients and healthy controls (TCRdb year 2014). Library generation was performed with 5' RACE. Instrument on record: Illumina MiSeq. Roughly 510 ng RNA was reverse transcribed with SuperScript III using primers against the alpha and beta constant regions. Separate libraries for the alpha and beta chains were generated through chain-specific third strand synthesis that incorporated multiplexing indices. TCRdb redid the processing of the public reads, applying fastp at Q25 and MiXCR, and retained in-frame beta chains. Duplicate CDR3 protein sequences are folded into a single record with the most common DNA and genes. A total of around 15,000 distinct CDR3 sequences appear in this sample, 7% of them only once. The top ten clonotypes cover approximately 8.3% of the sample. Whole blood was used without cell fractionation, so the repertoire reflected all unsorted peripheral T cells.

The specimen was blood. The receptors were gathered from an adult in good health.

This clonotype was seen repeatedly, ten times or more. The chain combines TRBV20-1 with TRBJ2-3; D is unclear. Trimming stripped 5 bases from V and 0 bases from J, with 15 bases between. The CDR3 is 15 residues long. Germline assignment: CDR1 DFQATT and CDR2 SNEGSKA (reference sequence). CDR3 loop: CSADRADASTDTQYF. The CDR3 DNA is TGCAGTGCTGACCGAGCTGACGCTAGCACAGATACGCAGTATTTT.

Many counts were recorded for this clonotype. CDR3 coding DNA: TGTGCCAGCGACCCTCGGGGACAAAGGGTGACCGGGAATGAGCAGTTCTTC. As protein: CASDPRGQRVTGNEQFF. V is TRBV12-3 or TRBV12-4 and J is TRBJ2-1, with D tentatively TRBD1 (6 bases). Trimming left V 8 bases short and J 7 bases short, with 27 bases between. The CDR3 has 17 amino acids.

There are many counts of this clonotype. The J gene is TRBJ2-1, the V gene TRBV19; 7 nucleotides align to TRBD1. J lost 0 bases, V lost 3 bases, and 2 bases had no gene match. This CDR3 comprises 15 residues. In germline, CDR1 is LNHDA, CDR2 SQIVND (reference sequence). This CDR3 is CASSMDRSSYNEQFF. DNA of the CDR3: TGTGCCAGTAGTATGGACAGGAGCTCCTACAATGAGCAGTTCTTC.

This clonotype ranks as medium-sized (0.01 to 0.1%). The chain links TRBV6-1 to TRBJ2-6; tentative D call: TRBD1 (6 bases). The germline V and J ends were trimmed by 6 bases and 0 bases, with 9 bases remaining between them. CDR1 is MNHNS and CDR2 is SASEGT in the germline V gene. The CDR3 has 15 amino acids. This chain's CDR3 is CASRARGSGANVLTF. The CDR3 coding sequence is TGTGCCAGCAGGGCCAGGGGCTCTGGGGCCAACGTCCTGACTTTC.

This clonotype was detected ten times or more. The chain recombines TRBV5-4 with TRBJ1-2; D is unresolved. The CDR3 spans 13 residues. V was shortened by 2 bases and J by 0 bases, with 5 bases between the two germline ends. Germline V lookup: CDR1 SGHNT, CDR2 YYREEE (reference sequence). DNA for the CDR3: TGTGCCAGCAGCTTCATAGCTAACTATGGCTACACCTTC. Translating gives CASSFIANYGYTF.

This clonotype was found many times. The chain uses TRBV12-3 or TRBV12-4 and TRBJ2-7; D may be TRBD2 (7 bases). The CDR3 sequence is 14 residues long. V lost 6 bases and J lost 5, with 17 bases in between. The CDR3: CASRPWGGENEQYF. DNA of the CDR3: TGTGCCAGCAGACCGTGGGGGGGCGAGAACGAGCAGTACTTC.

This clonotype has a count of ten or more. V usage is TRBV14 and J usage is TRBJ1-2; D is unclear. V was cut by 4 bases and J by 2 bases, with 5 bases left in between. The CDR3 contains 12 residues. CDR1 and CDR2 from the germline V gene are SGHDN and FVKESK. The CDR3 sequence is CASSPNNYGYTF. The DNA for the CDR3 is TGTGCCAGCAGCCCGAACAACTATGGCTACACCTTC.

This clonotype was seen many times. The chain joins TRBV7-8 to TRBJ2-7; D may be TRBD1 (5 bases). Trimming pared 3 bases from V and 4 bases from J, leaving 13 bases between. The CDR3 spans 14 residues. Germline V gene sequence: CDR1 SGHVS, CDR2 FQNEAQ. The CDR3 sequence: CASSFVQGPYEQYF. The DNA of the CDR3 is TGTGCCAGCAGCTTCGTCCAGGGCCCTTACGAGCAGTACTTC. Using reference TRBV7-8 and TRBJ2-7 for the parts outside the CDR3, the full variable domain is GAGVSQSPRYKVAKRGQDVALRCDPISGHVSLFWYQQALGQGPEFLTYFQNEAQLDKSGLPSDRFFAERPEGSVSTLKIQRTQQEDSAVYLCASSFVQGPYEQYFGPGTRLTVT.

This clonotype was counted many times. The chain links TRBV5-4 to TRBJ2-3; weak D call: TRBD1 (8 bases). This CDR3 contains 18 residues. The ends were cut back, 3 bases at V and 1 base at J, with 21 bases in the middle. Germline V gene data show CDR1 as SGHNT and CDR2 as YYREEE (reference sequence). The CDR3 DNA reads TGTGCCAGCAGCTCGGGACAGGAACTAGCGATTGGCACAGATACGCAGTATTTT. As protein: CASSSGQELAIGTDTQYF.

The table lists this clonotype with many counts. This sequence joins TRBV2 and TRBJ2-1; 11 positions match TRBD2. The CDR3 is made up of 13 amino acids. V lost 7 bases, J lost 8 bases, and 4 bases stayed unmatched. Germline assignment: CDR1 SNHLY and CDR2 FYNNEI. The CDR3 coding sequence is TGTGCCAGCAAACTAGCGGGGGAGGATGAGCAGTTCTTC. This codes for CASKLAGEDEQFF.

This clonotype was seen a few times. V is TRBV7-2 and J is TRBJ2-4, with D possibly TRBD2 on 5 matching bases. The length of the CDR3 is 15 residues. With 1 base removed from V and 7 bases from J, the gap between germline ends came to 14 bases. Germline V gene data show CDR1 as SGHTA and CDR2 as FQGNSA. CDR3 sequence reads: CASSLDNSGVNIQYF. The CDR3 bases are TGTGCCAGCAGCTTAGATAACTCCGGGGTTAACATTCAGTACTTC.

This clonotype counts as medium-sized (0.01 to 0.1%). J is TRBJ2-7 and V is TRBV7-2; no reliable D call. The CDR3 runs 13 residues. V lost 5 bases and J 2 bases, leaving 10 bases between the germline ends. Looked up from germline, CDR1 is SGHTA and CDR2 is FQGNSA. The CDR3 DNA reads TGTGCCAGCAGCCCGACGGACGCCTACGAGCAGTACTTC. Protein sequence: CASSPTDAYEQYF.

This clonotype was seen a few times. J is TRBJ1-6 and V is TRBV5-6; 7 bases line up with TRBD1. Germline CDR1 SGHDT, CDR2 YYEEEE. CDR3 length: 14 residues. Trimming cost V 5 bases and J 10 bases; bases outside gene matches: 9. CDR3 residues: CASSFGTVGSPLHF. The CDR3 region has the DNA TGTGCCAGCAGTTTCGGGACAGTCGGCTCACCCCTCCACTTT.